The present TCR beta chain was sequenced within a study of identical twins. General study findings and limits: Because invariant MAIT and iNKT cells could be present, zero-insertion analyses could be partly confounded.

Using its own MiXCR run on the 5' RACE reads, TCRdb lists one record per CDR3 protein. The sample consists of 650,000 to 800,000 distinct CDR3 sequences, 8.6% of them appearing once. The CDR3 sequence is 13 residues long. Germline lookup yields CDR1 KGHDR and CDR2 SFDVKD. As concerns this clonotype: Antigen: not known.

The same data also went into a second study, on yellow fever vaccine responses in identical twins.

This receptor was taken from a woman aged 18-29 years in good health. The sample was PBMCs. The gene calls are TRBV24-1 and TRBJ2-1; tentative D call: TRBD2 (7 bases). The assigned J gene may be wrong: the sequence end matches TRBJ2-7 better. The CDR3 DNA sequence: TGTGCCACGGGGACTAAGGGGGGGAATGAGCAGTACTTC. Residues: CATGTKGGNEQYF.